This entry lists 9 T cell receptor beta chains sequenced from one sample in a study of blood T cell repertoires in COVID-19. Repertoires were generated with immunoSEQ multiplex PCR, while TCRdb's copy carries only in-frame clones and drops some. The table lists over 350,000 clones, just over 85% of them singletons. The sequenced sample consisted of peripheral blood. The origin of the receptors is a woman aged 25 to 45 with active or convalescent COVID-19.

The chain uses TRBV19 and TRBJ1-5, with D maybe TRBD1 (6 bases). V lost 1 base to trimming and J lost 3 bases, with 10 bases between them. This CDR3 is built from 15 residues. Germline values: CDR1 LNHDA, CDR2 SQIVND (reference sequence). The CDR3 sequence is CASSIGTAFNQPQHF. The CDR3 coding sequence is TGTGCCAGTAGTATAGGGACAGCTTTCAATCAGCCCCAGCATTTT.

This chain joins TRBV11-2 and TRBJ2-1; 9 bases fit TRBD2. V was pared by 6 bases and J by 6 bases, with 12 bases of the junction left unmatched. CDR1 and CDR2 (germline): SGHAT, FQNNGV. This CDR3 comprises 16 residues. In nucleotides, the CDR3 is TGTGCCAGCAGGGGAGCGGCGGGAGGGTTTAGCAATGAGCAGTTCTTC. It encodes CASRGAAGGFSNEQFF. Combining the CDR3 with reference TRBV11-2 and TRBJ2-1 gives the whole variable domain EAGVAQSPRYKIIEKRQSVAFWCNPISGHATLYWYQQILGQGPKLLIQFQNNGVVDDSQLPKDRFSAERLKGVDSTLKIQPAKLEDSAVYLCASRGAAGGFSNEQFFGPGTRLTVL.

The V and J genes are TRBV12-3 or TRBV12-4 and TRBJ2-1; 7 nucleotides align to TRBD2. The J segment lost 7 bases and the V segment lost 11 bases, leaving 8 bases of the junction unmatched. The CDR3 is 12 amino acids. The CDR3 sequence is CAVRGEGNEQFF. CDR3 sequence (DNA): TGTGCCGTACGGGGGGAAGGGAATGAGCAGTTCTTC.

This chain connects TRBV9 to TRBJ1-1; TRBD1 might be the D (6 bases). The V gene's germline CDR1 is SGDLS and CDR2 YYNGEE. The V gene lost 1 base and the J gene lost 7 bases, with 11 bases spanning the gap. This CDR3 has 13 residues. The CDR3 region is CASSVQGKGEAFF. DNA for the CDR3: TGTGCCAGCAGCGTACAGGGGAAGGGTGAAGCTTTCTTT.

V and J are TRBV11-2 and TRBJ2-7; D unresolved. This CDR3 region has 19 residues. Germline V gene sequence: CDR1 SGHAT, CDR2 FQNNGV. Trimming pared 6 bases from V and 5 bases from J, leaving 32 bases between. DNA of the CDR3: TGTGCCAGCAGACAGTTAATACCCAACATTGGTTTTTGGCGCGACGAGCAGTACTTC. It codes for CASRQLIPNIGFWRDEQYF.

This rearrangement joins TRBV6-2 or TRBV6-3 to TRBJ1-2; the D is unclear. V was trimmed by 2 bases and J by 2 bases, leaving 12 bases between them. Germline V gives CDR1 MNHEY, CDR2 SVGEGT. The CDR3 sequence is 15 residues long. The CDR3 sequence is CASSYDDTENYGYTF. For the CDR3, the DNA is TGTGCCAGCAGTTACGATGACACCGAAAACTATGGCTACACCTTC.

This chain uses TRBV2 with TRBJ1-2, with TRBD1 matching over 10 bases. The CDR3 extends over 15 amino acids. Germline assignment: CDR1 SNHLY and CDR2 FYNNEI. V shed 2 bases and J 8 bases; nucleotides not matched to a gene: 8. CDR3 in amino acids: CASSELGQGVWGYTF. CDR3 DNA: TGTGCCAGCAGTGAACTCGGACAGGGGGTATGGGGCTACACCTTC.

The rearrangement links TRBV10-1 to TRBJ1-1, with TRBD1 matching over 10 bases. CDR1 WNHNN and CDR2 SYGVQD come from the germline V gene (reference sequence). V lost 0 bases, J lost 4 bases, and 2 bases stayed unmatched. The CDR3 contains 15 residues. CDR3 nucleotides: TGCGCCAGCAGTGAGTCGTGGACAGGGGGCACTGAAGCTTTCTTT. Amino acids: CASSESWTGGTEAFF.

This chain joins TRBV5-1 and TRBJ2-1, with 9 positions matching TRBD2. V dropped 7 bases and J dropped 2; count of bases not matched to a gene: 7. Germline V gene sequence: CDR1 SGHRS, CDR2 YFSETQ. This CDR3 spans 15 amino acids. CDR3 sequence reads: CASGVAGETYNEQFF. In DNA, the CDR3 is TGCGCCAGCGGGGTAGCGGGGGAGACCTACAATGAGCAGTTCTTC.